Below, 11 T cell receptor beta chains from the same sample are listed, as sequenced in a study of T-cell memory formation after mild COVID-19. TCRdb reprocessed the 5' RACE reads via MiXCR and lists one record per CDR3 protein. The table lists 300,000 to 350,000 distinct CDR3 sequences, more than 13% of them singletons. The sample comprised PBMCs or a T cell subset sorted from them (not recorded which). These receptors all come from a young man who had mild COVID-19 (a few samples of this study predate the infection). Cell type and time point are not known.

The J gene is TRBJ2-1, the V gene TRBV6-2 or TRBV6-3; TRBD2 agrees at 11 bases. J was trimmed by 10 bases and V by 7 bases; bases with no gene match: 18. Germline V CDR1 and CDR2: MNHEY, SVGEGT. The CDR3 is 17 residues long. The CDR3 sequence is CASNSPRSAGLAEEQFF. For the CDR3, the DNA is TGTGCCAGCAATTCCCCTCGTTCGGCGGGACTAGCGGAAGAGCAGTTCTTC.

This clonotype rates as medium-sized (0.01 to 0.1%). The J gene is TRBJ2-1, the V gene TRBV7-2, with 11 nucleotides matching TRBD2. This CDR3 is 15 amino acids long. CDR1 is SGHTA and CDR2 is FQGNSA in the germline V gene. After removal of 6 bases from V and 7 bases from J, the junction contained 8 bases not matched to a gene. CDR3 in amino acids: CASSFGLAGGNEQFF. The CDR3 coding sequence is TGTGCCAGCAGTTTCGGACTAGCGGGTGGGAATGAGCAGTTCTTC.

This clonotype came up a few times. The chain combines TRBV6-2 or TRBV6-3 with TRBJ2-7, with a weak D call TRBD1 (6 bases). The germline CDR1 and CDR2 sequences are MNHEY and SVGEGT. The CDR3 runs 16 residues. With 5 bases removed from V and 2 bases from J, the gap between germline ends came to 19 bases. CDR3 sequence (DNA): TGTGCCAGCAGTGACTACGAAATTACAGGGACCTACGAGCAGTACGTC. It yields the protein CASSDYEITGTYEQYV.

The rearrangement uses TRBV12-3 or TRBV12-4 and TRBJ2-1; 8 bases are shared with TRBD2. The J segment lost 9 bases and the V segment lost 4 bases, leaving 8 bases of the junction unmatched. The CDR3 has 14 amino acids. The CDR3: CASSSRGLGSEQFF. CDR3 coding DNA: TGTGCCAGCAGTTCCAGGGGACTAGGGTCTGAGCAGTTCTTC.

This clonotype was found a few times. This chain uses TRBV20-1 with TRBJ2-7; TRBD2 might be the D (5 bases). This CDR3 region has 14 residues. V was trimmed by 3 bases and J by 5 bases, leaving 17 bases between them. CDR1 and CDR2 (germline): DFQATT, SNEGSKA (reference sequence). The CDR3 loop is CSASESGVIHEQYV. CDR3 sequence (DNA): TGCAGTGCTAGCGAATCCGGGGTGATCCACGAGCAGTACGTC.

J is TRBJ1-1 and V is TRBV29-1; 8 nucleotides align to TRBD1. Looked up from germline, CDR1 is SQVTM and CDR2 is ANQGSEA. This CDR3 spans 14 amino acids. V gave up 7 bases and J gave up 0 bases; unmatched junction bases: 7. CDR3 DNA sequence: TGCAGCGCTCCCAGACAGGGGATGAACACTGAAGCTTTCTTT. Translation: CSAPRQGMNTEAFF.

The gene calls are TRBV12-3 or TRBV12-4 and TRBJ2-7; 14 positions match TRBD2. V trimming: 1 base; J trimming: 5 bases; junction bases outside the gene matches: 13. This CDR3 has 19 amino acids. The CDR3 region is CASSLGPWGLAGVGDEQYF. The CDR3 DNA reads TGTGCCAGCAGTTTAGGTCCTTGGGGACTAGCGGGGGTGGGGGACGAGCAGTACTTC.

This clonotype was recorded a few times. This chain links TRBV7-2 with TRBJ1-5; D remains unclear. Trimming removed 5 bases from V and 8 bases from J, with 7 bases in between. CDR1 is SGHTA and CDR2 is FQGNSA in the germline V gene. This CDR3 comprises 11 residues. The DNA of the CDR3 is TGTGCCAGCAGCCTTGGTGAGCCCCAGCATTTT. As protein: CASSLGEPQHF.

To note about this clonotype: Compared with germline, one end of the junction differs, possibly owing to a read error. DNA of the CDR3: TGCAGTGCCAGACAGTCGACAGGGGGCGCCTTT. Its translation is CSARQSTGGAF. The V and J genes are TRBV20-1 and TRBJ1-3; 10 bases match TRBD1. The germline V gene encodes CDR1 DFQATT and CDR2 SNEGSKA (reference sequence). The CDR3 covers 11 residues.

This chain uses TRBV4-2 with TRBJ2-6; D remains unclear. V was pared by 4 bases and J by 4 bases, with 11 bases between. This CDR3 has 15 amino acids. In germline, CDR1 is LGHNA, CDR2 YNFKEQ. CDR3 sequence reads: CASSPIGTGANVLTF. The CDR3 DNA reads as TGTGCCAGCAGCCCTATTGGCACCGGGGCCAACGTCCTGACTTTC.

This clonotype was detected a few times. The chain combines TRBV30 with TRBJ1-5; 9 positions agree with TRBD1. This CDR3 is 14 amino acids long. The ends lost 3 bases at V and 1 base at J; junction bases unmatched: 1. The germline gives CDR1 GTSNPN, CDR2 SVGIG (reference sequence). The CDR3 here is CAWRGTGSNQPQHF. Written as DNA, the CDR3 is TGTGCCTGGAGGGGGACAGGGAGCAATCAGCCCCAGCATTTT.